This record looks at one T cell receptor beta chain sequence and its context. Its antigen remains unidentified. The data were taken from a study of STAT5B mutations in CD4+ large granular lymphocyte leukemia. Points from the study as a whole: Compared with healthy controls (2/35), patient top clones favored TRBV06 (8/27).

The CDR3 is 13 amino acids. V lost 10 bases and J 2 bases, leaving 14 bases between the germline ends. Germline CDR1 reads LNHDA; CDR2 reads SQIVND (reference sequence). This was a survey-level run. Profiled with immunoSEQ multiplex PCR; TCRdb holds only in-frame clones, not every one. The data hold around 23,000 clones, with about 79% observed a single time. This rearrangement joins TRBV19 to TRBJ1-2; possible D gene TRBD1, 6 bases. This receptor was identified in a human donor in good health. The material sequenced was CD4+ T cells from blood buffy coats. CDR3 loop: CAIRTDSNYGYTF. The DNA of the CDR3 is TGTGCCATTCGGACAGACTCGAACTATGGCTACACCTTC.